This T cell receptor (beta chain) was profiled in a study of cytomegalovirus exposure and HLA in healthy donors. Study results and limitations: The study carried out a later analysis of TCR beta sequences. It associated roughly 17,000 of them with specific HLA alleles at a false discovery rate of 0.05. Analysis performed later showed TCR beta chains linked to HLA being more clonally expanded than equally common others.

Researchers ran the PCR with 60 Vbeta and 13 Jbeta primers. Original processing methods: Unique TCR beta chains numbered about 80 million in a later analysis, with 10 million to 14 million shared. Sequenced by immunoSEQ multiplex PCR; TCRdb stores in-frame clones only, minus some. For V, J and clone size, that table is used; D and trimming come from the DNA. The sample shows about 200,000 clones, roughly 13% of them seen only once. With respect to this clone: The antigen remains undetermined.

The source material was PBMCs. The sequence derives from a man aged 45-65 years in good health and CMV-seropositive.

The DNA for the CDR3 is TGTGCCAGCAGTTACTTGCGACAGGGGGGCTACAATGAGCAGTTCTTC. It specifies CASSYLRQGGYNEQFF. The rearrangement links TRBV6-6 to TRBJ2-1; 9 bases map to TRBD1. This CDR3 comprises 16 residues. Trimming took 1 base from V and 3 from J; bases not matched to a gene: 4. The germline V gene has CDR1 MNHNY and CDR2 SVGAGI (reference sequence).